The present T cell receptor (beta chain) was sequenced within a study of blood T cell repertoires in COVID-19. Clones were read by immunoSEQ multiplex PCR, and TCRdb kept only the in-frame ones, dropping some. In the table there are approximately 120,000 clones, 80% to 85% of which are singletons. The CDR3 is 15 amino acids. With V trimmed by 8 bases and J by 2 bases, 6 bases remained unmatched. Germline assignment: CDR1 SNHLY and CDR2 FYNNEI. V usage is TRBV2 and J usage is TRBJ1-4; the match to TRBD1 covers 9 bases. The TCR comes from a man aged 25-45 years who had recovered from COVID-19. Sequenced input: PBMCs or T cells enriched from blood (not recorded which). The CDR3 coding sequence is TGTGCCAGCGGCAGACAGGGGGGTACTAATGAAAAACTGTTTTTT. Protein: CASGRQGGTNEKLFF.